Listed here are 6 T cell receptor beta chains from one sample, sequenced in a study of OX40 agonist ivuxolimab in advanced cancers. Clones were sequenced by immunoSEQ multiplex PCR, and TCRdb holds only the in-frame ones, with some missing. The sample lists about 73,000 clones, 75% to 95% occurring once. Sequenced material: CD4+ or CD8+ T cells sorted from blood, taken in a trial of the OX40 agonist ivuxolimab. The receptors derive from an adult with an advanced solid tumor such as melanoma, head and neck, liver or kidney cancer.

This chain links TRBV9 with TRBJ2-7; 12 nucleotides line up with TRBD2. J gave up 0 bases and V 0 bases, and 4 bases lay outside the gene matches. The CDR3 runs 17 residues. Germline CDR1 is SGDLS and CDR2 is YYNGEE. CDR3 loop: CASSVEASGRGSYEQYF. For the CDR3, the DNA is TGTGCCAGCAGCGTAGAGGCTAGCGGGAGGGGCTCCTACGAGCAGTACTTC.

This rearrangement joins TRBV9 to TRBJ2-6; D remains ambiguous. Trimming removed 0 bases from V and 2 bases from J, with 6 bases in between. The CDR3 spans 15 residues. CDR1 and CDR2 from the germline V gene are SGDLS and YYNGEE. The CDR3 is CASSVVRAGANVLTF. As DNA, the CDR3 is TGTGCCAGCAGCGTAGTTAGGGCTGGGGCCAACGTCCTGACTTTC.

The gene calls are TRBV7-3 and TRBJ2-3; 11 bases agree with TRBD2. After removal of 2 bases from V and 4 bases from J, the junction contained 5 bases not matched to a gene. The germline CDR1 and CDR2 sequences are SGHTA and FQGTGA. CDR3 length: 16 amino acids. CDR3 nucleotide sequence: TGTGCCAGCAGCTTAGGTAGCGGGAGGGCCTCAGATACGCAGTATTTT. Amino acids: CASSLGSGRASDTQYF.

The genes are TRBV4-1 and TRBJ2-1, with D hard to call. In germline, CDR1 is MGHRA, CDR2 YSYEKL. With 6 bases removed from V and 0 bases from J, the gap between germline ends came to 24 bases. The CDR3 has 19 residues. In nucleotides, the CDR3 is TGCGCCAGCAGGGGGTGGGTAGACGACACGAAAGGCTCCTACAATGAGCAGTTCTTC. Protein sequence: CASRGWVDDTKGSYNEQFF.

The chain has TRBV7-2 and TRBJ2-3; TRBD2 agrees at 9 bases. Trimming removed 5 bases from V and 9 bases from J; junction bases left unmatched: 12. Germline CDR1 and CDR2: SGHTA and FQGNSA. The CDR3 totals 15 residues. CDR3 DNA sequence: TGTGCCAGCAGCCAGGTAGCGGGAGAAGGGGACACGCAGTATTTT. Its translation is CASSQVAGEGDTQYF.

The chain is built from TRBV30 and TRBJ2-5, with D perhaps being TRBD1 or TRBD2 (5 bases each). The CDR3 is 13 amino acids. With 6 bases removed from V and 1 base from J, the gap between germline ends came to 12 bases. Per the germline V gene, CDR1 is GTSNPN and CDR2 is SVGIG (reference sequence). The CDR3 DNA follows: TGTGCCTGCAACCGGGGCTTCCAAGAGACCCAGTACTTC. This sequence encodes CACNRGFQETQYF.